These 31 T cell receptor beta chains came from one sample sequenced in a study of vaccination and CD4 T cells after COVID-19 (dated by TCRdb to the early 2020s). Their antigen targets remain unknown. Library preparation used PCR. TCRdb records Illumina iSeq 100 as the sequencer. DNA from cultured CD4+ T cells underwent TCR sequencing with the Oncomine TCR Beta short-read assay at the Johns Hopkins FTIC core. TCRdb reprocessed the public reads (quality trimming at Q25 with fastp, clone calling with MiXCR) and kept in-frame beta chains. Here each entry gathers all rows of one CDR3 protein and keeps the most common genes and DNA. The sample yields 15,000 or so distinct CDR3 sequences; roughly 29% were counted once. The ten top clones hold less than 25% of the sample. The treatment or condition label, read with the paper, signifies: roughly 10-day PBMC culture with coronavirus spike peptide pools or control peptides (ViraFEST assay).

The source material was cultured CD4+ T cells from blood. The origin of the receptors is a human donor with COVID-19.

This chain uses TRBV18 with TRBJ1-1, with TRBD1 matching over 8 bases. The CDR3 consists of 16 residues. The germline V gene has CDR1 KGHSH and CDR2 LQKENI. Losses at the gene ends were 5 bases for V and 0 bases for J; bases not matched to a gene: 8. CDR3 residues: CASSSGTGGVNTEAFF. CDR3 bases: TGTGCCAGCTCATCCGGGACAGGCGGGGTGAACACTGAAGCTTTCTTT. The whole variable domain, remainder taken from reference TRBV18 and TRBJ1-1, is NAGVMQNPRHLVRRRGQEARLRCSPMKGHSHVYWYRQLPEEGLKFMVYLQKENIIDESGMPKERFSAEFPKEGPSILRIQQVVRGDSAAYFCASSSGTGGVNTEAFFGQGTRLTVV.

This clonotype was observed a few times. The chain links TRBV5-1 to TRBJ2-6, with D tentatively TRBD1 (5 bases). The CDR3 runs 15 residues. CDR1 and CDR2 from the germline V gene are SGHRS and YFSETQ. V shed 4 bases and J shed 4 bases, with 12 bases lying between them. The CDR3 loop is CASSPRAGGANVLTF. The CDR3 DNA follows: TGCGCCAGCAGCCCCCGGGCAGGGGGGGCCAACGTCCTGACTTTC.

The rearrangement joins TRBV21-1 to TRBJ2-5; TRBD2 was called by the table and not checked on the DNA. TRBV21-1 is marked as a pseudogene. The CDR3 runs 20 residues. For the CDR3, the DNA is TGTGCCAGCAGCAAAGGAGGGGTCCCGGGACTAGTAGGGACCCAAGAGACCCAGTACTTC. This gives the protein CASSKGGVPGLVGTQETQYF.

This clonotype was counted only a few times. The chain recombines TRBV2 with TRBJ2-5; TRBD1 aligns across 9 bases. This CDR3 contains 13 residues. CDR1 is SNHLY and CDR2 is FYNNEI in the germline V gene. Germline trimming cut 8 bases from V and 4 bases from J; bases unmatched to any gene: 5. Written as DNA, the CDR3 is TGTGCCAGCGCCGACAGGGGGGGAGAGACCCAGTACTTC. Protein: CASADRGGETQYF.

V is TRBV18 and J is TRBJ1-5; 7 bases agree with TRBD1. CDR1 is KGHSH and CDR2 is LQKENI in the germline V gene. This CDR3 spans 15 amino acids. Unmatched junction bases numbered 9, after V lost 6 bases and J lost 4 bases. CDR3 region: CASSPEDRSNQPQHF. CDR3 coding DNA: TGTGCCAGCTCCCCGGAGGACAGGTCTAATCAGCCCCAGCATTTT.

V is TRBV11-3 and J is TRBJ1-1, with D perhaps matching TRBD1 (5 bases). Germline V gives CDR1 SGHNT, CDR2 YENEEA. There are 15 residues in the CDR3. With 5 bases removed from V and 1 base from J, the gap between germline ends came to 14 bases. The DNA for the CDR3 is TGTGCCAGCAGCCACCCGGGACGGAGGAACACTGAAGCTTTCTTT. It specifies CASSHPGRRNTEAFF.

This clonotype was recorded a few times. This chain uses TRBV7-2 with TRBJ2-1; possible D gene TRBD2, 5 bases. V was shortened by 1 base and J by 6 bases, with 10 bases between the two germline ends. CDR1 SGHTA and CDR2 FQGNSA come from the germline V gene. This CDR3 spans 14 amino acids. As DNA, the CDR3 is TGTGCCAGCAGCTTAGACAGCGGTATCAATGAGCAGTTCTTC. Protein sequence: CASSLDSGINEQFF. Looking up the rest from reference TRBV7-2 and TRBJ2-1 gives the full variable domain: GAGVSQSPSNKVTEKGKDVELRCDPISGHTALYWYRQSLGQGLEFLIYFQGNSAPDKSGLPSDRFSAERTGGSVSTLTIQRTQQEDSAVYLCASSLDSGINEQFFGPGTRLTVL.

The chain joins TRBV24-1 to TRBJ2-1; no firm D call. Germline V lookup: CDR1 KGHDR, CDR2 SFDVKD. This CDR3 region has 16 residues. The germline V and J ends were trimmed by 1 base and 0 bases, with 9 bases remaining between them. The CDR3 nucleotides are TGTGCCACCAGTGATTTTAAGGTTAGCTCCTACAATGAGCAGTTCTTC. Amino acid sequence: CATSDFKVSSYNEQFF.

This clonotype is labeled as medium-sized. J is TRBJ2-2 and V is TRBV29-1; D uncertain. CDR1 SQVTM and CDR2 ANQGSEA come from the germline V gene. The CDR3 has 12 amino acids. V lost 4 bases and J lost 0, with 3 bases in between. In DNA form, the CDR3 reads TGCAGCGTTGGTACGAACACCGGGGAGCTGTTTTTT. As protein: CSVGTNTGELFF.

This clonotype was counted a few times. J is TRBJ1-2 and V is TRBV2; D is unclear. V lost 6 bases and J lost 0, with 11 bases in between. CDR1 and CDR2 (germline): SNHLY, FYNNEI. This CDR3 is built from 14 residues. The CDR3: CASRWATPNYGYTF. The CDR3 region has the DNA TGTGCCAGCAGGTGGGCTACCCCTAACTATGGCTACACCTTC.

A few counts support this clonotype. This sequence joins TRBV11-2 and TRBJ1-2, with D perhaps TRBD1 (6 bases). The CDR3 loop spans 12 amino acids. From germline, CDR1 is SGHAT and CDR2 FQNNGV. V shed 4 bases and J shed 8 bases, with 11 bases lying between them. In DNA, the CDR3 is TGTGCCAGCAGCTCTAGACAGGAGGGCTACACCTTC. Translation: CASSSRQEGYTF.

This rearrangement joins TRBV6-1 to TRBJ2-5, with 8 positions matching TRBD2. Germline CDR1 reads MNHNS; CDR2 reads SASEGT. This CDR3 contains 15 residues. V shed 7 bases, J shed 7 bases, and the junction held 14 bases outside the gene matches. CDR3 nucleotides: TGTGCCAGCAATGAGGGGCTACGCGCGGGGGGGACCCAGTACTTC. It specifies CASNEGLRAGGTQYF.

The chain joins TRBV5-8 to TRBJ2-7; D is tentatively TRBD1 or TRBD2 (5 bases each). Germline loops: CDR1 SGHTS, CDR2 YDEGEE. The CDR3 has 12 residues. V was clipped by 4 bases and J by 6 bases, with 11 bases between them. The CDR3: CASSPDTSEQYF. Here the CDR3 DNA reads TGTGCCAGCAGCCCGGACACTAGCGAGCAGTACTTC. Based on the CDR3 plus reference TRBV5-8 and TRBJ2-7, the full variable domain is EAGVTQSPTHLIKTRGQQATLRCSPISGHTSVYWYQQALGLGLQFLLWYDEGEERNRGNFPPRFSGRQFPNYSSELNVNALELEDSALYLCASSPDTSEQYFGPGTRLTVT.

The chain uses TRBV6-1 and TRBJ2-5, with 7 bases that match TRBD1. V gave up 8 bases and J gave up 6 bases; unmatched junction bases: 12. Germline lookup yields CDR1 MNHNS and CDR2 SASEGT. The CDR3 has 14 residues. CDR3 sequence: CASAVRQGRKTQYF. Written as DNA, the CDR3 is TGTGCCAGCGCAGTGAGACAGGGTAGAAAGACCCAGTACTTC.

The V and J genes are TRBV5-8 and TRBJ2-3, with D possibly matching TRBD2 (6 bases). V lost 2 bases, J lost 5 bases, and 12 bases lay in between. The germline V gene encodes CDR1 SGHTS and CDR2 YDEGEE. CDR3 size: 14 residues. The CDR3 sequence: CASSFGGGLDTQYF. Here the CDR3 DNA reads TGTGCCAGCAGCTTCGGGGGAGGATTAGATACGCAGTATTTT.

J is TRBJ2-6 and V is TRBV5-1, with unresolved D. The CDR3 is made up of 16 amino acids. Trimming took off 3 bases at V and 0 bases at J, with 10 bases between the two ends. Per the germline V gene, CDR1 is SGHRS and CDR2 is YFSETQ. The CDR3 DNA sequence: TGCGCCAGCAGCTCCTCACGCGCCTCTGGGGCCAACGTCCTGACTTTC. Its protein product is CASSSSRASGANVLTF. The full variable domain, completed using reference TRBV5-1 and TRBJ2-6, is KAGVTQTPRYLIKTRGQQVTLSCSPISGHRSVSWYQQTPGQGLQFLFEYFSETQRNKGNFPGRFSGRQFSNSRSEMNVSTLELGDSALYLCASSSSRASGANVLTFGAGSRLTVL.

This clonotype was found a few times. The chain couples TRBV6-1 to TRBJ1-1; perhaps TRBD1 as D (6 bases). The CDR3 is 16 residues long. Germline CDR1 and CDR2: MNHNS and SASEGT. V lost 7 bases, J lost 1 base, and 19 bases lay in between. The CDR3 DNA follows: TGTGCCAGCATCCAAGATAACAGGGCTGGGAACACTGAAGCTTTCTTT. Translation: CASIQDNRAGNTEAFF.

This clonotype has a handful of counts. CDR3 region: CASSQVWQGNGYTF. The CDR3 DNA is TGCGCCAGCAGCCAAGTTTGGCAGGGGAATGGCTACACCTTC. V gene TRBV4-1 combines with J gene TRBJ1-2, with TRBD1 as a possible D gene (6 bases). Trimming pared 1 base from V and 6 bases from J, leaving 12 bases between. From germline, CDR1 is MGHRA and CDR2 YSYEKL. There are 14 residues in the CDR3.

The J gene is TRBJ2-7, the V gene TRBV6-1; 7 bases agree with TRBD1. The CDR3 sequence is 15 residues long. With 3 bases clipped from V and 0 bases from J, the junction kept 5 bases outside the gene matches. Germline V gene sequence: CDR1 MNHNS, CDR2 SASEGT. The CDR3 DNA follows: TGTGCCAGCAGTGAGGACAGGACGTTCTCCTACGAGCAGTACTTC. As protein: CASSEDRTFSYEQYF.

This clonotype was counted only a few times. The V call is TRBV5-1, the J call TRBJ1-5; D is undetermined. Trimming pared 0 bases from V and 9 bases from J, leaving 10 bases between. CDR1 is SGHRS and CDR2 is YFSETQ in the germline V gene. CDR3 length equals 13 residues. This CDR3 is CASSLDGSWPQHF. The CDR3 DNA is TGCGCCAGCAGCTTGGACGGGTCGTGGCCCCAGCATTTT.

The V gene is TRBV10-3, the J gene TRBJ2-5; 8 bases line up with TRBD2. With V trimmed by 3 bases and J by 2 bases, 5 bases remained unmatched. Germline V gene sequence: CDR1 ENHRY, CDR2 SYGVKD. The CDR3 contains 15 residues. The CDR3 sequence is CAISESGGPQETQYF. The CDR3 region has the DNA TGTGCCATCAGTGAAAGCGGGGGCCCTCAAGAGACCCAGTACTTC.

This clonotype is deemed medium-sized (0.01 to 0.1%). The chain couples TRBV2 to TRBJ1-2, with a tentative D call TRBD1 (5 bases). Between the trimmed V and J ends, which lost 3 bases and 4 bases, there was a span of 12 bases. From germline, CDR1 is SNHLY and CDR2 FYNNEI. The CDR3 is made up of 14 amino acids. CDR3: CASSDTGTGYGYTF. CDR3 nucleotide sequence: TGTGCCAGCAGTGATACCGGGACGGGCTATGGCTACACCTTC.

This chain uses TRBV6-1 with TRBJ1-1, with D uncertain. The CDR3 loop spans 10 amino acids. With 5 bases removed from V and 12 bases from J, the gap between germline ends came to 10 bases. CDR1 is MNHNS and CDR2 is SASEGT in the germline V gene. The CDR3 region is CASSPVIPFF. The CDR3 DNA reads as TGTGCCAGCAGTCCGGTGATTCCTTTCTTT.

This clonotype was picked up a small number of times. This sequence joins TRBV15 and TRBJ2-7, with D perhaps matching TRBD2 (7 bases). Germline-derived CDR1 and CDR2 are LNHNV and YYDKDF (reference sequence). This CDR3 spans 13 amino acids. V was pared by 1 base and J by 7 bases, with 11 bases between. CDR3 residues: CATSRGGGREQYF. The CDR3 nucleotides read TGTGCCACCAGCAGAGGCGGGGGCCGGGAGCAGTACTTC. The full variable domain, rest sourced from reference TRBV15 and TRBJ2-7, is DAMVIQNPRYQVTQFGKPVTLSCSQTLNHNVMYWYQQKSSQAPKLLFHYYDKDFNNEADTPDNFQSRRPNTSFCFLDIRSPGLGDTAMYLCATSRGGGREQYFGPGTRLTVT.

V and J are TRBV9 and TRBJ2-4, with D tentatively TRBD1 (6 bases). CDR1 and CDR2 from the germline V gene are SGDLS and YYNGEE. The CDR3 has 14 residues. Trimming pared 1 base from V and 6 bases from J, leaving 11 bases between. Here the CDR3 DNA reads TGTGCCAGCAGCGTAAACAGGGCAGGAAACATTCAGTACTTC. Translation gives CASSVNRAGNIQYF. The full variable domain, in which reference TRBV9 and TRBJ2-4 provide the parts outside the CDR3, is DSGVTQTPKHLITATGQRVTLRCSPRSGDLSVYWYQQSLDQGLQFLIQYYNGEERAKGNILERFSAQQFPDLHSELNLSSLELGDSALYFCASSVNRAGNIQYFGAGTRLSVL.

The CDR3 is CASSFRDRGRGGPTYEQYF. CDR3 coding DNA: TGTGCCAGCAGTTTCCGGGACAGGGGGCGCGGTGGCCCAACCTACGAGCAGTACTTC. The V call is TRBV7-2, the J call TRBJ2-7; TRBD1 matches at 12 bases. The germline gives CDR1 SGHTA, CDR2 FQGNSA. The CDR3 runs to 19 residues. J lost 2 bases, V lost 6 bases, and 17 bases had no gene match. Filled out from reference TRBV7-2 and TRBJ2-7, the complete variable domain reads GAGVSQSPSNKVTEKGKDVELRCDPISGHTALYWYRQSLGQGLEFLIYFQGNSAPDKSGLPSDRFSAERTGGSVSTLTIQRTQQEDSAVYLCASSFRDRGRGGPTYEQYFGPGTRLTVT.

This clonotype was seen a handful of times. V and J are TRBV6-1 and TRBJ2-5; tentative D call: TRBD2 (6 bases). This CDR3 contains 13 residues. Germline loops: CDR1 MNHNS, CDR2 SASEGT. V dropped 6 bases and J dropped 6 bases, with 14 bases sitting between them. The CDR3 DNA reads TGTGCCAGCAGGGACGGGACTGGGAAGACCCAGTACTTC. This encodes CASRDGTGKTQYF.

The CDR3 DNA reads as TGTGCCAGCAGACAAACAGGACTAACCTATAATTCACCCCTCCACTTT. Residues: CASRQTGLTYNSPLHF. V gene TRBV27 combines with J gene TRBJ1-6, with D maybe TRBD1 (5 bases). The germline V and J ends were trimmed by 6 bases and 2 bases, with 14 bases remaining between them. Germline CDR1 and CDR2: MNHEY and SMNVEV (reference sequence). CDR3 size: 16 residues.

The V gene is TRBV25-1, the J gene TRBJ1-5; possible D gene TRBD1, 5 bases. Deletions cut 6 bases from V and 6 bases from J, with 12 bases between. This CDR3 comprises 13 residues. Germline CDR1 reads MGHDK; CDR2 reads SYGVNS. Here the CDR3 DNA reads TGTGCCAGCAGCGAGACAGTGGGTCAGCCCCAGCATTTT. Protein sequence: CASSETVGQPQHF.

This clonotype qualifies as medium-sized. The chain is built from TRBV27 and TRBJ2-2; D could derive from TRBD1 or TRBD2 (6 bases each). In germline, CDR1 is MNHEY, CDR2 SMNVEV (reference sequence). Trimming left V 5 bases short and J 5 bases short, with 15 bases between. CDR3 length: 15 residues. CDR3 bases: TGTGCCAGCAGTGACGGGGGCCTAGGGACCGGGGAGCTGTTTTTT. Its translation is CASSDGGLGTGELFF.

This clonotype was found a few times. The CDR3 bases are TGTGCCAGCAGTTTCCGGGACAGGGGGCTAGCCCCCTATGGCTACACCTTC. It specifies CASSFRDRGLAPYGYTF. The chain carries TRBV27 and TRBJ1-2; 12 positions match TRBD1. There are 17 residues in the CDR3. V lost 3 bases and J lost 4; bases outside the gene matches: 9. From germline, CDR1 is MNHEY and CDR2 SMNVEV (reference sequence).